The next 6 T cell receptor beta chains were all read from a single sample in a study of cytomegalovirus exposure and HLA in healthy donors. This table comes from immunoSEQ multiplex PCR, and its TCRdb copy is limited to in-frame clones, with some not included. Here the sample spans about 49,000 clones, roughly 92% being singletons. The sequencing input was PBMCs. The receptors here all came from a young man in good health and CMV-seronegative.

The V gene is TRBV27, the J gene TRBJ2-1; 10 bases are a match to TRBD2. With 2 bases clipped from V and 7 bases from J, the junction kept 8 bases outside the gene matches. CDR1 and CDR2 (germline): MNHEY, SMNVEV (reference sequence). The CDR3 spans 16 residues. CDR3 loop: CASSLTPSGSGNEQFF. CDR3 coding DNA: TGTGCCAGCAGTTTAACGCCTAGCGGGAGCGGAAATGAGCAGTTCTTC.

V is TRBV6-6 and J is TRBJ1-1; D is possibly TRBD1 (6 bases). Germline CDR1 reads MNHNY; CDR2 reads SVGAGI (reference sequence). The CDR3 extends over 13 amino acids. The V end was cut by 4 bases, the J end by 4 bases, with 10 bases between. Here the CDR3 DNA reads TGTGCCAGCAGTTGGACAGTGAGCACTGAAGCTTTCTTT. This codes for CASSWTVSTEAFF.

The gene calls are TRBV25-1 and TRBJ2-3, with 8 bases fitting TRBD2. The V gene end was trimmed by 6 bases and the J gene end by 2 bases; junction bases not matched to a gene: 4. Germline V CDR1 and CDR2: MGHDK, SYGVNS. CDR3 size: 14 residues. CDR3 in amino acids: CASRERGPTDTQYF. CDR3 coding DNA: TGTGCCAGCAGGGAGCGGGGGCCCACAGATACGCAGTATTTT.

The J gene is TRBJ2-2, the V gene TRBV10-3, with 9 positions matching TRBD1. Germline CDR1 ENHRY, CDR2 SYGVKD. Trimming cost V 8 bases and J 3 bases; bases outside gene matches: 1. CDR3 size: 13 residues. CDR3 sequence (DNA): TGTGCCATCGGGACAGGGTACACCGGGGAGCTGTTTTTT. Its translation is CAIGTGYTGELFF.

V usage is TRBV27 and J usage is TRBJ2-7, with 15 nucleotides matching TRBD2. CDR1 is MNHEY and CDR2 is SMNVEV in the germline V gene (reference sequence). This CDR3 contains 16 residues. V lost 7 bases and J lost 6; bases outside the gene matches: 10. CDR3 region: CASTESPGLAGGEQYF. In nucleotides, the CDR3 is TGTGCCAGCACCGAAAGCCCGGGACTAGCGGGGGGCGAGCAGTACTTC.

In this sample, this clone turned up a few times. The chain recombines TRBV27 with TRBJ2-3, with D unclear. This CDR3 comprises 13 residues. The ends were cut back, 9 bases at V and 2 bases at J, with 12 bases in the middle. From germline, CDR1 is MNHEY and CDR2 SMNVEV (reference sequence). The CDR3 DNA sequence: TGTGCCAGACCATTAGTCCCCACAGATACGCAGTATTTT. As protein: CARPLVPTDTQYF.